These 2 T cell receptor beta chains originate from one sample sequenced in a study of OX40 agonist ivuxolimab in advanced cancers. Here immunoSEQ multiplex PCR was the method, and the copy in TCRdb shows in-frame clones only, minus some. The table lists more than 75,000 clones, approximately 91% of them singletons. The sequencing here drew on CD4+ or CD8+ T cells sorted from blood, taken in a trial of the OX40 agonist ivuxolimab. The receptors come from an adult with an advanced solid tumor such as melanoma, head and neck, liver or kidney cancer.

V is TRBV6-1 and J is TRBJ1-1; TRBD1 might be the D (5 bases). Germline assignment: CDR1 MNHNS and CDR2 SASEGT. Trimming took 6 bases from V and 1 from J, leaving 6 bases between them. The CDR3 is made up of 12 amino acids. The CDR3 nucleotides read TGTGCCAGCAGAACAGGGAACACTGAAGCTTTCTTT. It codes for CASRTGNTEAFF.

The genes are TRBV25-1 and TRBJ2-5; the match to TRBD2 covers 9 bases. The CDR3 extends over 15 amino acids. Trimming cost V 3 bases and J 1 base; bases outside gene matches: 3. CDR1 and CDR2 (germline): MGHDK, SYGVNS. In nucleotides, the CDR3 is TGTGCCAGCAGTGATAGCGGGAGAGGCCAAGAGACCCAGTACTTC. As protein: CASSDSGRGQETQYF. Based on the CDR3 plus reference TRBV25-1 and TRBJ2-5, the full variable domain is EADIYQTPRYLVIGTGKKITLECSQTMGHDKMYWYQQDPGMELHLIHYSYGVNSTEKGDLSSESTVSRIRTEHFPLTLESARPSHTSQYLCASSDSGRGQETQYFGPGTRLLVL.